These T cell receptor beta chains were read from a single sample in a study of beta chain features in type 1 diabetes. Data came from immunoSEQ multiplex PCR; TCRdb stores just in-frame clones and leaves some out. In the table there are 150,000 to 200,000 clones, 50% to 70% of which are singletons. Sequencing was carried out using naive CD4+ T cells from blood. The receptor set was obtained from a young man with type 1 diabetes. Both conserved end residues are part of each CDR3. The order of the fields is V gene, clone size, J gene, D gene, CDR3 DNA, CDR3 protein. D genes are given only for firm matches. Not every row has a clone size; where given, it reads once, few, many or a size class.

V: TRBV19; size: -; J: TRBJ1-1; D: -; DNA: TGTGCCAGTTCCTCCAGGGGGAACACTGAAGCTTTCTTT; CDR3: CASSSRGNTEAFF
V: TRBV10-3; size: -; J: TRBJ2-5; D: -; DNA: TGTGCCATCAGTGATTCGGTCAGGGAAGGCGGTCAAGAGACCCAGTACTTC; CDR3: CAISDSVREGGQETQYF
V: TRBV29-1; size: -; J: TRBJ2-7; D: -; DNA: TGCAGCGTTGGTTCCCGAAGGGCGATTTCTCGTTATTTC; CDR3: CSVGSRRAISRYF
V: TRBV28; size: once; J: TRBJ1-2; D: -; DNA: TGTGCCAGCAGTCCCCATGACCTGGGAAGCTACACCTTC; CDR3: CASSPHDLGSYTF
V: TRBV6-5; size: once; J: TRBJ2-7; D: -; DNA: TGTGCCAGCAGTCCCCTGACCGGTGGCTACGAGCAGTACTTC; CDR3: CASSPLTGGYEQYF
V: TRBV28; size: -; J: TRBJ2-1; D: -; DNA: TGTGCCAGCAGTTTATCTAAGTACAATGAGCAGTTCTTC; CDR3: CASSLSKYNEQFF
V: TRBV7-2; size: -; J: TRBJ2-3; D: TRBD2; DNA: TGTGCCAGCAGCTTACTGCCTAGCGGGGTTAGCACAGATACGCAGTATTTT; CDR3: CASSLLPSGVSTDTQYF
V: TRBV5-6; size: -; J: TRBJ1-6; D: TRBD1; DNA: TGTGCCAGCAGCCCTTCAACCGGGACAGGGTGGTCACCCCTCCACTTT; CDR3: CASSPSTGTGWSPLHF
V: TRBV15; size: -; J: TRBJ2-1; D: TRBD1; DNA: TGTGCCACCAGCGGGCAGGGGGCACGAGAGCAGTTCTTC; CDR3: CATSGQGAREQFF
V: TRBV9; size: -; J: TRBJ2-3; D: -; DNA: TGTGCCAGCAGCGTAAGTCTAGACAACACAGATACGCAGTATTTT; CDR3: CASSVSLDNTDTQYF
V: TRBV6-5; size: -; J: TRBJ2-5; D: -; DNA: TGTGCCAGCAGTCAAGACCCACTGCTCGCCCAGTACTTC; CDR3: CASSQDPLLAQYF
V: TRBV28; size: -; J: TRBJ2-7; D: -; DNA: TGTGCCAGCAGTGAAGGACCGATCTACGAGCAGTACTTC; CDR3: CASSEGPIYEQYF
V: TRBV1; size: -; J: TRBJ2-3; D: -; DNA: TGCACCAGCAGCCAAGAATCCGAGGGTAGTCCCGCAGATACGCAGTATTTT; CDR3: CTSSQESEGSPADTQYF
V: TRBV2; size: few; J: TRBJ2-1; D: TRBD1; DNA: TGTGCCAGCAGGGGGACAGGGGGCTTAGATGAGCAGTTCTTC; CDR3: CASRGTGGLDEQFF
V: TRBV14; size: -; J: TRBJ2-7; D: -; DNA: TGTGCCAGCAGCCAACAGGGGCGACGGACGCGCAGCCACTTC; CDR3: CASSQQGRRTRSHF
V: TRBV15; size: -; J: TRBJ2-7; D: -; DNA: TGTGCCACCAGCGCAGGGGCCCCCTCACGGCAGTACTTC; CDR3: CATSAGAPSRQYF
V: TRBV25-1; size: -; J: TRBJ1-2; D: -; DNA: TGTGCCAGCAGTGAAACGAGAGCTGGCTACACCTTC; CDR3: CASSETRAGYTF
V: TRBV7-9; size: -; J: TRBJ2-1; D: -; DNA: TGTGCCAGCAGCTTAGAGGCATCCCCCTACAATGAGCAGTTCTTC; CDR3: CASSLEASPYNEQFF
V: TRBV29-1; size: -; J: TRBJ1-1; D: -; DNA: TGCAGCGTTGCGCTGAACACTGAAGCTTTCTTT; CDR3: CSVALNTEAFF
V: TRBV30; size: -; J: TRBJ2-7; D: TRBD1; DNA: TGTGCCTGGCGGACAGGGGGCCCCTACGAGCAGTACTTC; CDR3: CAWRTGGPYEQYF
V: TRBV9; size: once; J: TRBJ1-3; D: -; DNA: TGTGCCAGCAGCGTAGAGGCAGGACCTTTCTCTGGAAACACCATATATTTT; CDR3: CASSVEAGPFSGNTIYF
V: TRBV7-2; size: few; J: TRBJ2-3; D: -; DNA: TGTGCCAGCAGCTTGGGCTACCTCGCAGATACGCAGTATTTT; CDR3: CASSLGYLADTQYF
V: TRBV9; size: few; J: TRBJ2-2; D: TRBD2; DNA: TGTGCCAGCAGCGCGGCTAGCGGGGGCTCCGGGGAGCTGTTTTTT; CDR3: CASSAASGGSGELFF
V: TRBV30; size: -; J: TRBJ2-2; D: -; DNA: TGTGCCTGGAGTCGAACCGGGGAGCTGTTTTTT; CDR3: CAWSRTGELFF
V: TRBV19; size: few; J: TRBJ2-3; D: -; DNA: TGTGCCAGTAGTTTGGAGGGGAGGACAGATACGCAGTATTTT; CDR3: CASSLEGRTDTQYF
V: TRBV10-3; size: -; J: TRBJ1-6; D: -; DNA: TGTGCCATCAGTGAGACTATCAATTCACCCCTCCACTTT; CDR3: CAISETINSPLHF
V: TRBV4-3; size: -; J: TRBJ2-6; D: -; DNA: TGCGCCAGCAGCCAAGACTTTGCGTCTGGGGCCAACGTCCTGACTTTC; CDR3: CASSQDFASGANVLTF
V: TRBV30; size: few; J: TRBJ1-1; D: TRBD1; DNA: TGTGCTCGGACTCAGGGGGCTGAAGCTTTCTTT; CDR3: CARTQGAEAFF
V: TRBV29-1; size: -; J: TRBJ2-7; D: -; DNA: TGCAGCGTTCGGAGGAAGGGTGGCTACGAGCAGTACTTC; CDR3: CSVRRKGGYEQYF
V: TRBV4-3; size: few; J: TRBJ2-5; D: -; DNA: TGCGCCAGCAGCCAAGATCGGGCCGGTGGGCTGGGGACCCAGTACTTC; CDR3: CASSQDRAGGLGTQYF
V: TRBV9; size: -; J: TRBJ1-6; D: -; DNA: TGTGCCAGCAGCGTAGTACAGGGCGGATCACCCCTCCACTTT; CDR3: CASSVVQGGSPLHF
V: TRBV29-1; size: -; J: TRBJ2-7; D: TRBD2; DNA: TGCAGCGTTTCCCTAGCGGGGGTTTCCTACGAGCAGTACTTC; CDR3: CSVSLAGVSYEQYF
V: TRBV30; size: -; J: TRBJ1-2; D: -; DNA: TGTGCCTGGAGTGGCTACGGTGGACAGTCGTATGGCTACACCTTC; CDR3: CAWSGYGGQSYGYTF
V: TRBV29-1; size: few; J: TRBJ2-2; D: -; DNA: TGCAGCGTTGAAGATGACAGGAACACCGGGGAGCTGTTTTTT; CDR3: CSVEDDRNTGELFF
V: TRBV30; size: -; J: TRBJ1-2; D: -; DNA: TGTGCCTGGAGTGACCCACAGGGTTTTAGGGACTATGGCTACACCTTC; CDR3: CAWSDPQGFRDYGYTF
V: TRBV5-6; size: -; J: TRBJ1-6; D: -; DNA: TGTGCCAGCAGCTTACCAGCGAATTCACCCCTCCACTTT; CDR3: CASSLPANSPLHF
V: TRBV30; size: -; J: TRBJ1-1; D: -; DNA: TGTGCCTGGGCCTTCCTCTTTAACACTGAAGCTTTCTTT; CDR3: CAWAFLFNTEAFF
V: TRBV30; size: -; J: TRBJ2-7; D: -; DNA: TGTGCCTGGAGTGTCGGGGGACTGATGAACTTC; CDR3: CAWSVGGLMNF
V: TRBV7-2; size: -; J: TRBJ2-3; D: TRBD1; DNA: TGTGCCAGCAGCTTAGTACAGGGGACAGATACGCAGTATTTT; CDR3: CASSLVQGTDTQYF
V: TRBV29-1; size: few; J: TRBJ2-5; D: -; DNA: TGCAGCGTTGGAGGTCTAGCTAGGGAGACCCAGTACTTC; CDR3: CSVGGLARETQYF
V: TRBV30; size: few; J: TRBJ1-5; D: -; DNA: TGTGCCTGGAGCGTTACTGAGAATTCTCAGCCCCAGCATTTT; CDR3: CAWSVTENSQPQHF
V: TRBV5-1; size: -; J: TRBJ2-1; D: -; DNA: TGCGCCAGCAGCTTGGCTACTTTTGAGGAGTACAATGAGCAGTTCTTC; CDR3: CASSLATFEEYNEQFF
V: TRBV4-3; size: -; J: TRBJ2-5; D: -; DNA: TGCGCCAGCAGCCAAGATCGGGCGGTCCAAGAGACCCAGTACTTC; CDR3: CASSQDRAVQETQYF
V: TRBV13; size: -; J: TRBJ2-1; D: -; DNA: TGTGCCAGCAGCTTAGGCCATACACCCGAAGGAAGGAATGAGCAGTTCTTC; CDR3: CASSLGHTPEGRNEQFF
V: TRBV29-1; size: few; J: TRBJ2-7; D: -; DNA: TGCAGCGCCTTAGGGGACGAGCAGTACTTC; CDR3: CSALGDEQYF
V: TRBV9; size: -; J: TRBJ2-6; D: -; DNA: TGTGCCAGCAGCCAACGGGGCTCTGGGGCCAACGTCCTGACTTTC; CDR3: CASSQRGSGANVLTF
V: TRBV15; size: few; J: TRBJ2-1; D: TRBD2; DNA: TGTGCCACCAGCCTTCTAGCGGGGGGATACAATGAGCAGTTCTTC; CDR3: CATSLLAGGYNEQFF
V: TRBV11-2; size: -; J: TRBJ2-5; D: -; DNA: TGTGCCAGCAGCTTAGCCGGCACTAGTGGGTCTGCGGACTTC; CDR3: CASSLAGTSGSADF
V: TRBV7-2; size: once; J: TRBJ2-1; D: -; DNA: TGTGCCAGCAGCTCAGGGGTCGGCACCTACAATGAGCAGTTCTTC; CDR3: CASSSGVGTYNEQFF
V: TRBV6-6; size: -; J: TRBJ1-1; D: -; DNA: TGTGCCAGCAGTCCCATGACTGTGAACACTGAAGCTTTCTTT; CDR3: CASSPMTVNTEAFF
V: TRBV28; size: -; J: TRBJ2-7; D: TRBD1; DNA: TGTGCCAGCAGGCGCGACCACCTTACAGGGGAAGGCCTCTACGAGCAGTACTTC; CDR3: CASRRDHLTGEGLYEQYF
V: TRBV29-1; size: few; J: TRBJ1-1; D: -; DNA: TGCAGCGCTACATACAGGGCGGACACTGAAGCTTTCTTT; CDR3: CSATYRADTEAFF
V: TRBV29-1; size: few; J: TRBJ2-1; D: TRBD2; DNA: TGCAGCGCCCGACTAGCGGGGGGTATGGATGAGCAGTTCTTC; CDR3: CSARLAGGMDEQFF
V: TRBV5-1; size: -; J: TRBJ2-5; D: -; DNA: TGCGCCAGCAGCTTGAGTTCGGCGAGATTACAGGACGAGACCCAGTACTTC; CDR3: CASSLSSARLQDETQYF
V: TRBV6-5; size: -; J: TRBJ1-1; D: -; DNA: TGTGCCAGCAGTCCACCGGGACGGGGATTTACTGAAGCTTTCTTT; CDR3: CASSPPGRGFTEAFF
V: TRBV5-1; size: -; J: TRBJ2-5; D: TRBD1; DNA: TGCGCCAGCAGCGGGACAGGGTTACCGCAAGAGACCCAGTACTTC; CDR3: CASSGTGLPQETQYF
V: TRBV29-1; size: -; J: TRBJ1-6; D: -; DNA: TGCAGCGTCCAAGGGGGTTCGGATTCACCCCTCCACTTT; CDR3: CSVQGGSDSPLHF
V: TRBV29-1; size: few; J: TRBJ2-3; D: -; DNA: TGCAGCGTTGAGGCGGGCAGAAGAGATACGCAGTATTTT; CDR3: CSVEAGRRDTQYF
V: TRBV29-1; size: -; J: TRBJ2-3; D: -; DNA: TGCAGCGTCGGGGAATCCACAGATACGCAGTATTTT; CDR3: CSVGESTDTQYF
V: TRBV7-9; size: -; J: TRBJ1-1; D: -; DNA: TGTGCCAGCAGCTGGGGACTCCTAATCCCGGCTGAAGCTTTCTTT; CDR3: CASSWGLLIPAEAFF